The 20 T cell receptor beta chains presented below share a single source sample, sequenced in a study of cytomegalovirus exposure and HLA in healthy donors. The PCR used 60 Vbeta and 13 Jbeta primers. The table came from immunoSEQ multiplex PCR; TCRdb's copy has only in-frame clones and leaves some out. The sample yields some 120,000 clones, 75% to 85% seen once. Sequenced material: PBMCs. All receptors derive from a young woman in good health and CMV-seropositive.

The V and J genes are TRBV5-1 and TRBJ2-7; 12 bases are shared with TRBD2. Germline CDR1 and CDR2: SGHRS and YFSETQ. This CDR3 is built from 20 residues. After removal of 4 bases from V and 2 bases from J, the junction contained 19 bases not matched to a gene. The CDR3 DNA reads TGCGCCAGCAGCCCTGAACTCTTACTAGCGGGAGGCTCCCGACCCTACGAGCAGTACTTC. Its protein is CASSPELLLAGGSRPYEQYF.

This clone has a handful of counts. CDR3 in DNA: TGTGCCAGTAGTATGACATTCCAGCCCCAGCATTTT. Its translation: CASSMTFQPQHF. The chain employs TRBV19 and TRBJ1-5; D unclear. Germline V gene lookup returns CDR1 LNHDA and CDR2 SQIVND (reference sequence). CDR3 size: 12 residues. The germline V and J ends were trimmed by 3 bases and 7 bases, with 7 bases remaining between them.

The gene calls are TRBV28 and TRBJ2-5; D unclear. The germline CDR1 and CDR2 sequences are MDHEN and SYDVKM. V was shortened by 2 bases and J by 1 base, with 26 bases between the two germline ends. There are 20 residues in the CDR3. CDR3 region: CASSLIPSLKQPRRQETQYF. The CDR3 DNA sequence: TGTGCCAGCAGTTTAATTCCCTCTTTGAAACAGCCCCGGCGCCAAGAGACCCAGTACTTC.

The chain has TRBV5-1 and TRBJ1-3; 7 nucleotides agree with TRBD1. The CDR3 loop spans 15 amino acids. V lost 3 bases to trimming and J lost 0 bases; unmatched junction nucleotides: 3. Germline CDR1 SGHRS, CDR2 YFSETQ. The CDR3 region is CASSWDSTSGNTIYF. The CDR3 DNA reads TGCGCCAGCAGCTGGGACAGCACCTCTGGAAACACCATATATTTT.

This chain connects TRBV10-1 to TRBJ2-2; 7 bases map to TRBD2. Looked up from germline, CDR1 is WNHNN and CDR2 is SYGVQD (reference sequence). V shed 2 bases and J 7 bases; nucleotides not matched to a gene: 4. The CDR3 runs to 14 residues. CDR3 nucleotide sequence: TGCGCCAGCAGTGAGCGAGGGGAGGGCGGGGAGCTGTTTTTT. Its protein product is CASSERGEGGELFF.

The CDR3 DNA sequence: TGTGCCAGCAGTTTAACAGGGGTTTTTCAGCCCCAGCATTTT. Its protein is CASSLTGVFQPQHF. This rearrangement joins TRBV28 to TRBJ1-5; 7 bases are shared with TRBD1. CDR1 is MDHEN and CDR2 is SYDVKM in the germline V gene. The CDR3 is made up of 14 amino acids. Trimming cost V 2 bases and J 6 bases; bases outside gene matches: 4.

The V and J genes are TRBV27 and TRBJ2-1; no clear D gene. The CDR3 consists of 14 residues. V lost 3 bases and J lost 6, with 12 bases in between. Per germline, CDR1 MNHEY and CDR2 SMNVEV (reference sequence). The CDR3 protein is CASSFTGSGNEQFF. DNA of the CDR3: TGTGCCAGCAGTTTTACGGGTTCGGGCAATGAGCAGTTCTTC.

This chain links TRBV2 with TRBJ2-4; TRBD1 matches 8 bases. J gave up 1 base and V 7 bases, and 27 bases lay outside the gene matches. Germline V lookup: CDR1 SNHLY, CDR2 FYNNEI. This CDR3 is built from 22 residues. CDR3 protein: CASILLQGAGRESVKAKNIQYF. CDR3 DNA: TGTGCCAGCATCCTCCTCCAGGGGGCGGGTCGGGAGAGTGTAAAGGCCAAAAACATTCAGTACTTC.

This clone was picked up a small number of times. This chain links TRBV5-1 with TRBJ2-7, with D perhaps matching TRBD1 (5 bases). This CDR3 comprises 15 residues. Germline CDR1 and CDR2: SGHRS and YFSETQ. V lost 0 bases, J lost 3 bases, and 13 bases lay in between. This chain's CDR3 is CASSLDFREGYEQYF. In nucleotides, the CDR3 is TGCGCCAGCAGCTTGGATTTCAGGGAAGGCTACGAGCAGTACTTC.

V is TRBV30 and J is TRBJ2-7, with D unclear. Germline lookup yields CDR1 GTSNPN and CDR2 SVGIG (reference sequence). V dropped 0 bases and J dropped 3 bases, with 9 bases sitting between them. The CDR3 runs 13 residues. CDR3 nucleotide sequence: TGTGCCTGGAGTGTGGCACAGCTCTACGAGCAGTACTTC. Translating it yields CAWSVAQLYEQYF.

The gene calls are TRBV7-2 and TRBJ1-5; the D is unclear. Trimming left V 8 bases short and J 0 bases short, with 11 bases between. Germline V CDR1 and CDR2: SGHTA, FQGNSA. This CDR3 region has 14 residues. This chain's CDR3 is CASGPFGSNQPQHF. DNA for the CDR3: TGTGCCAGCGGGCCCTTTGGTAGCAATCAGCCCCAGCATTTT.

The gene calls are TRBV19 and TRBJ1-3; no clear D gene. Trimming removed 1 base from V and 0 bases from J, with 4 bases in between. The CDR3 length is 14 residues. CDR1 is LNHDA and CDR2 is SQIVND in the germline V gene (reference sequence). The CDR3 DNA follows: TGTGCCAGTAGTATAGCCCTCTCTGGAAACACCATATATTTT. As protein: CASSIALSGNTIYF.

This clone was detected a few times. The chain recombines TRBV28 with TRBJ1-2, with D possibly being TRBD1 (6 bases). Trimming removed 6 bases at V and 8 bases at J, with 16 bases between. The CDR3 extends over 13 amino acids. The germline V gene encodes CDR1 MDHEN and CDR2 SYDVKM. Here the CDR3 reads CASSAARGRGYTF. CDR3 nucleotides: TGTGCCAGCAGCGCCGCCAGGGGCAGGGGCTACACCTTC.

The rearrangement joins TRBV11-2 to TRBJ2-7; unclear D gene. The germline CDR1 and CDR2 sequences are SGHAT and FQNNGV. This CDR3 is 13 amino acids long. V lost 1 base and J 0 bases, leaving 4 bases between the germline ends. CDR3 coding DNA: TGTGCCAGCAGCTTAGCAGGCTCCTACGAGCAGTACTTC. It yields the protein CASSLAGSYEQYF.

The chain employs TRBV19 and TRBJ2-3; tentatively, D is TRBD2 (7 bases). CDR3 length: 15 residues. Germline values: CDR1 LNHDA, CDR2 SQIVND (reference sequence). The V and J ends lost 5 bases and 6 bases respectively, with 18 bases between them. In DNA, the CDR3 is TGTGCCAGTAGTTTTCCTAGGGGGGGCAGCGATACGCAGTATTTT. Its protein is CASSFPRGGSDTQYF.

The chain has TRBV5-1 and TRBJ2-1; 8 bases match TRBD2. Per germline, CDR1 SGHRS and CDR2 YFSETQ. Trimming removed 0 bases from V and 8 bases from J; junction bases left unmatched: 10. The CDR3 runs 16 residues. CDR3 sequence: CASSLDRAGVRDEQFF. The CDR3 nucleotides are TGCGCCAGCAGCTTGGATCGAGCGGGAGTTAGAGATGAGCAGTTCTTC.

The chain uses TRBV5-4 and TRBJ1-2; D uncertain. Trimming removed 0 bases at V and 2 bases at J, with 5 bases between. This CDR3 region has 13 residues. The germline V gene has CDR1 SGHNT and CDR2 YYREEE (reference sequence). The CDR3 loop reads CASSLGGNYGYTF. The CDR3 DNA follows: TGTGCCAGCAGCTTGGGCGGGAACTATGGCTACACCTTC.

The rearrangement joins TRBV5-6 to TRBJ2-3; a possible D gene is TRBD2 (5 bases). The CDR3 spans 13 residues. Germline loops: CDR1 SGHDT, CDR2 YYEEEE. V lost 5 bases and J lost 2, with 9 bases in between. This chain's CDR3 is CASRERFTDTQYF. The CDR3 DNA follows: TGTGCCAGCAGAGAGCGGTTCACAGATACGCAGTATTTT. Using reference TRBV5-6 and TRBJ2-3 for the parts outside the CDR3, the full variable domain is DAGVTQSPTHLIKTRGQQVTLRCSPKSGHDTVSWYQQALGQGPQFIFQYYEEEERQRGNFPDRFSGHQFPNYSSELNVNALLLGDSALYLCASRERFTDTQYFGPGTRLTVL.

The rearrangement uses TRBV6-1 and TRBJ1-2, with 8 positions matching TRBD1. From germline, CDR1 is MNHNS and CDR2 SASEGT. CDR3 length equals 15 residues. V was clipped by 7 bases and J by 1 base; unmatched bases: 8. CDR3 in DNA: TGTGCCAGCATCGGACAGGGACAATTTAACTATGGCTACACCTTC. Translated: CASIGQGQFNYGYTF.

In this sample, this clone turned up once. This sequence joins TRBV9 and TRBJ1-5; D may be TRBD1 (5 bases). This CDR3 is 13 amino acids long. Per germline, CDR1 SGDLS and CDR2 YYNGEE. Between the trimmed V and J ends, which lost 5 bases and 3 bases, there was a span of 9 bases. CDR3 nucleotides: TGTGCCAGCAGTCCGGGGGTCAATCAGCCCCAGCATTTT. Amino acids: CASSPGVNQPQHF. Together with reference TRBV9 and TRBJ1-5, the CDR3 gives the full variable domain: DSGVTQTPKHLITATGQRVTLRCSPRSGDLSVYWYQQSLDQGLQFLIQYYNGEERAKGNILERFSAQQFPDLHSELNLSSLELGDSALYFCASSPGVNQPQHFGDGTRLSIL.